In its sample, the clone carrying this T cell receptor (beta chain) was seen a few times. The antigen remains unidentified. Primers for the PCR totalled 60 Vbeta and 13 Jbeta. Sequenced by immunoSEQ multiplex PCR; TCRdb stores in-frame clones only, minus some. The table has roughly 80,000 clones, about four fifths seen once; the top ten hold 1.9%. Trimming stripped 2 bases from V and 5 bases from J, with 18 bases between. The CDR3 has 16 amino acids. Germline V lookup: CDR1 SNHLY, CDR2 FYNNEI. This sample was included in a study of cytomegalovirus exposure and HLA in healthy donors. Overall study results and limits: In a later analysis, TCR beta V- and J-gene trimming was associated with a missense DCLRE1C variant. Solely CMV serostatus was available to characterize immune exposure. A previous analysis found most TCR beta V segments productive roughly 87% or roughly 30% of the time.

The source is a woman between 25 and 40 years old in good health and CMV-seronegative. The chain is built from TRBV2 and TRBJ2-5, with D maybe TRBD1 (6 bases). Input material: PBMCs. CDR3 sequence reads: CASSEPPWDNQETQYF. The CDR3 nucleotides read TGTGCCAGCAGTGAACCTCCCTGGGACAATCAGGAGACCCAGTACTTC.